The 14 T cell receptor beta chains in this list originate from one sample, sequenced in a study of blood T cells in healthy people across ages. A second PCR, run for roughly 7 to 11 cycles, used a sample-barcoded 5' primer plus a J-beta primer mix. MiXCR was run by TCRdb on the 5' RACE reads, yielding one entry per CDR3 protein. The sample yields around 1,900,000 distinct CDR3 sequences, about two fifths seen once. Specimen: blood. These receptors were taken from a human donor in good health.

This clonotype came up a few times. The J gene is TRBJ2-5, the V gene TRBV5-1, with D perhaps given as TRBD1 or TRBD2 (7 bases each). The CDR3 has 15 amino acids. V lost 4 bases and J 0 bases, leaving 13 bases between the germline ends. Germline CDR1 reads SGHRS; CDR2 reads YFSETQ. The CDR3 is CASSPQGGYQETQYF. The CDR3 DNA is TGCGCCAGCAGCCCGCAGGGGGGGTACCAAGAGACCCAGTACTTC.

This clonotype was counted only a few times. The chain is built from TRBV6-2 or TRBV6-3 and TRBJ2-5; D ambiguous. The CDR3 runs 15 residues. V was cut by 7 bases and J by 2 bases, with 17 bases left in between. Germline V lookup: CDR1 MNHEY, CDR2 SVGEGT. The CDR3 nucleotides read TGTGCCAGCAAGTCATACACTTTATCTCAAGAGACCCAGTACTTC. Protein: CASKSYTLSQETQYF.

The chain combines TRBV3-1 with TRBJ1-1; TRBD1 is a possible D gene (6 bases). V lost 1 base and J 12 bases, leaving 18 bases between the germline ends. Per the germline V gene, CDR1 is LGHDT and CDR2 is YNNKEL (reference sequence). This CDR3 has 14 residues. In DNA form, the CDR3 reads TGTGCCAGCAGCCAAGTGCGGCAGGGGCTCAAACCTTTCTTT. Protein sequence: CASSQVRQGLKPFF.

This clonotype came up a few times. The rearrangement joins TRBV12-3 or TRBV12-4 to TRBJ2-7, with D unclear. V was trimmed by 5 bases and J by 0 bases, leaving 17 bases between them. This CDR3 is 16 amino acids long. The CDR3 nucleotides are TGTGCCAGCAGTCCCCAGCACTGGGTTAGCTCCTACGAGCAGTACTTC. Protein sequence: CASSPQHWVSSYEQYF.

The chain joins TRBV7-9 to TRBJ2-1; D perhaps matches TRBD1 (6 bases). The germline gives CDR1 SEHNR, CDR2 FQNEAQ (reference sequence). The V end lost 5 bases, the J end lost 2 bases, and 19 bases lay between the germline ends. This CDR3 region has 17 residues. The CDR3 bases are TGTGCCAGCAGCCTTAGGGGCACAGGGACCCCCTACAATGAGCAGTTCTTC. Protein product: CASSLRGTGTPYNEQFF.

The chain uses TRBV6-2 or TRBV6-3 and TRBJ1-1; D ambiguous. V shed 8 bases and J shed 3 bases, with 13 bases lying between them. The CDR3 is 13 amino acids. Germline CDR1 MNHEY, CDR2 SVGEGT. The chain's CDR3 is CASRFDADTEAFF. The CDR3 coding sequence is TGTGCCAGCCGTTTCGATGCGGACACTGAAGCTTTCTTT.

This clonotype came up a few times. The CDR3 spells CASSSGPGGQPQHF. DNA of the CDR3: TGTGCCAGCAGTTCGGGGCCTGGGGGGCAGCCCCAGCATTTT. V is TRBV2 and J is TRBJ1-5, with D tentatively TRBD1 (5 bases). Germline lookup yields CDR1 SNHLY and CDR2 FYNNEI. The V end lost 5 bases, the J end lost 7 bases, and 15 bases lay between the germline ends. This CDR3 spans 14 amino acids. Full variable domain (rest looked up from reference TRBV2 and TRBJ1-5): EPEVTQTPSHQVTQMGQEVILRCVPISNHLYFYWYRQILGQKVEFLVSFYNNEISEKSEIFDDQFSVERPDGSNFTLKIRSTKLEDSAMYFCASSSGPGGQPQHFGDGTRLSIL.

The rearrangement joins TRBV5-1 to TRBJ2-4; the D call may be TRBD1 or TRBD2 (6 bases each). CDR3 size: 18 residues. Germline CDR1 and CDR2: SGHRS and YFSETQ. V was shortened by 4 bases and J by 0 bases, with 20 bases between the two germline ends. The CDR3 bases are TGCGCCAGCAGCCTCCCGTTACAGGGAGGTATAGCCAAAAACATTCAGTACTTC. Its translation is CASSLPLQGGIAKNIQYF.

The chain has TRBV3-1 and TRBJ2-1; D is possibly TRBD2 (5 bases). Trimming removed 0 bases from V and 7 bases from J, with 13 bases in between. CDR3 length equals 15 residues. The germline V gene has CDR1 LGHDT and CDR2 YNNKEL (reference sequence). The CDR3 spells CASSQDRGGRNEQFF. DNA for the CDR3: TGTGCCAGCAGCCAAGATCGGGGTGGAAGGAATGAGCAGTTCTTC.

For this clonotype: The conserved final phenylalanine or tryptophan is absent from the CDR3, which likely points to a read error. The V call is TRBV12-3 or TRBV12-4, the J call TRBJ1-5; a possible D gene is TRBD1 (5 bases). The CDR3 sequence is 13 residues long. With 2 bases removed from V and 7 bases from J, the gap between germline ends came to 9 bases. CDR3 amino acids: CASSLSGSQPQHL. Written as DNA, the CDR3 is TGTGCCAGCAGTTTATCAGGGTCACAGCCCCAGCATCTT.

For this clonotype: One junction end does not reproduce the germline sequence, and a read error may be involved. The chain couples TRBV13 to TRBJ1-1, with D perhaps TRBD1 (5 bases). CDR1 PRHDT and CDR2 FYEKMQ come from the germline V gene (reference sequence). The CDR3 covers 12 residues. The CDR3 loop is CASSVGAGEAFF. The DNA for the CDR3 is TGTGCCAGCAGCGTAGGGGCGGGGGAAGCTTTCTTT.

This chain connects TRBV27 to TRBJ1-5; D is uncertain. The CDR3 is 13 residues long. The germline gives CDR1 MNHEY, CDR2 SMNVEV (reference sequence). Deletions cut 8 bases from V and 5 bases from J, with 13 bases between. CDR3 amino acids: CASASRRDQPQHF. CDR3 in DNA: TGTGCCAGCGCCTCGCGGAGGGATCAGCCCCAGCATTTT.

This chain connects TRBV24-1 to TRBJ1-2; TRBD1 might be the D (5 bases). Germline CDR1 reads KGHDR; CDR2 reads SFDVKD. V dropped 7 bases and J dropped 3 bases, with 17 bases sitting between them. The CDR3 has 15 residues. The CDR3 here is CATRGMGGEDYGYTF. In nucleotides, the CDR3 is TGTGCCACCAGAGGAATGGGGGGTGAGGACTATGGCTACACCTTC.

The chain joins TRBV6-2 or TRBV6-3 to TRBJ2-1; either TRBD1 or TRBD2 may fit D (6 bases each). The CDR3 is 15 amino acids. Germline CDR1 is MNHEY and CDR2 is SVGEGT. V lost 5 bases and J 5 bases, leaving 16 bases between the germline ends. CDR3 region: CASSAGGGHHNEQFF. DNA of the CDR3: TGTGCCAGCAGTGCCGGGGGCGGGCACCACAATGAGCAGTTCTTC.